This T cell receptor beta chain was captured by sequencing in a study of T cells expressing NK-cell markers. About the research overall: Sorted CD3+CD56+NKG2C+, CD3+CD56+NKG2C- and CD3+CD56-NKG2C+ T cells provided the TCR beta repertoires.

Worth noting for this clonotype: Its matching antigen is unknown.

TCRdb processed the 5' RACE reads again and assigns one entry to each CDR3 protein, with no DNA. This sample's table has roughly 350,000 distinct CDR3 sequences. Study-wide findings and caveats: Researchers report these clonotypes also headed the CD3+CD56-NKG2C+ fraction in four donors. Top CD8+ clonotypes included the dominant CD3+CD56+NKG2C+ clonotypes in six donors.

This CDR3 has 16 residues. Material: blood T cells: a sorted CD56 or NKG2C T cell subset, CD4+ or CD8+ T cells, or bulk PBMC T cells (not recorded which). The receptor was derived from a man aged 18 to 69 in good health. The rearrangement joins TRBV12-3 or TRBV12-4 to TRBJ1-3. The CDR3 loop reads CASRASGRRSLNTIYF.